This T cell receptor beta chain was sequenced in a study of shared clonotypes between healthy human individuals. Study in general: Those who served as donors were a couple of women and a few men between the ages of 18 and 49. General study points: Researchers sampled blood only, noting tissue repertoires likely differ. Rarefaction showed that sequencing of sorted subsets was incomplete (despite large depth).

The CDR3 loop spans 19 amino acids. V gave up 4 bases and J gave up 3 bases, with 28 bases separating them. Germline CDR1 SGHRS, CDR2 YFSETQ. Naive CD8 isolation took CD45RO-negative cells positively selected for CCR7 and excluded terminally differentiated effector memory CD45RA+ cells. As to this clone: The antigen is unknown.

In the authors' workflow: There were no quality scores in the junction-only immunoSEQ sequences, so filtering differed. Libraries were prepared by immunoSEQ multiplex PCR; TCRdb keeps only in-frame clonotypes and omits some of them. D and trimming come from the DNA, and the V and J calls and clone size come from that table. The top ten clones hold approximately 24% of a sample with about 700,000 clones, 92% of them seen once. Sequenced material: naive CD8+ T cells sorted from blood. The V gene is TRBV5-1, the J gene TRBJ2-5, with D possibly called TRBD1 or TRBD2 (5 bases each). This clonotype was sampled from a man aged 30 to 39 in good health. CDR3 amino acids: CASSTPSGTAVRVEETQYF. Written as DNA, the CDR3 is TGCGCCAGCAGCACGCCATCCGGGACCGCGGTTCGGGTTGAAGAGACCCAGTACTTC.